Following are 8 T cell receptor beta chains from one sample sequenced in a study of T cell responses to AZD1222 COVID-19 vaccine. Method: immunoSEQ multiplex PCR; TCRdb's copy keeps in-frame clones and lacks some. The data hold approximately 74,000 clones, with 75% to 90% observed a single time. This specimen consisted of peripheral blood, obtained 28 days after the second AZD1222 dose. The receptors were gathered from an adult who received the AZD1222 COVID-19 vaccine.

This sequence joins TRBV7-9 and TRBJ1-5; 7 bases fit TRBD1. The CDR3 is 17 amino acids. Trimming at V came to 1 base and at J to 0 bases, leaving 6 bases not matched to a gene. The germline gives CDR1 SEHNR, CDR2 FQNEAQ (reference sequence). The CDR3 is CASSLGGQSHSNQPQHF. CDR3 DNA sequence: TGTGCCAGCAGCTTAGGGGGACAGTCCCATAGCAATCAGCCCCAGCATTTT.

The chain employs TRBV7-2 and TRBJ2-1; no reliable D call. The CDR3 has 16 residues. The germline V and J ends were trimmed by 1 base and 8 bases, with 18 bases remaining between them. The germline CDR1 and CDR2 sequences are SGHTA and FQGNSA. In nucleotides, the CDR3 is TGTGCCAGCAGCTTAGACAGTCTGATTGTTCGGGATGAGCAGTTCTTC. It codes for CASSLDSLIVRDEQFF. Together with reference TRBV7-2 and TRBJ2-1, the CDR3 gives the full variable domain: GAGVSQSPSNKVTEKGKDVELRCDPISGHTALYWYRQSLGQGLEFLIYFQGNSAPDKSGLPSDRFSAERTGGSVSTLTIQRTQQEDSAVYLCASSLDSLIVRDEQFFGPGTRLTVL.

The chain has TRBV19 and TRBJ1-3, with D possibly being TRBD1 (5 bases). The CDR3 is made up of 14 amino acids. CDR1 and CDR2 from the germline V gene are LNHDA and SQIVND (reference sequence). V was clipped by 7 bases and J by 0 bases, with 10 bases between them. CDR3 protein: CASTGTYSGNTIYF. The CDR3 nucleotides read TGTGCCAGTACCGGGACCTACTCTGGAAACACCATATATTTT.

The rearrangement joins TRBV19 to TRBJ2-3; D is uncertain. CDR1 and CDR2 (germline): LNHDA, SQIVND (reference sequence). V lost 2 bases and J 4 bases, leaving 10 bases between the germline ends. This CDR3 comprises 14 residues. The CDR3 nucleotides read TGTGCCAGTAGTATAATCTCCGGAGCAGATACGCAGTATTTT. Its translation: CASSIISGADTQYF.

V usage is TRBV15 and J usage is TRBJ1-4, with 7 bases matching TRBD1. The V segment lost 0 bases and the J segment 3 bases; nucleotides outside the gene matches: 4. The length of the CDR3 is 16 residues. Germline values: CDR1 LNHNV, CDR2 YYDKDF (reference sequence). DNA for the CDR3: TGTGCCACCAGCAGAGATAGGACAGGATCTAATGAAAAACTGTTTTTT. It yields the protein CATSRDRTGSNEKLFF. The variable domain in full, with the rest retrieved from reference TRBV15 and TRBJ1-4, is DAMVIQNPRYQVTQFGKPVTLSCSQTLNHNVMYWYQQKSSQAPKLLFHYYDKDFNNEADTPDNFQSRRPNTSFCFLDIRSPGLGDTAMYLCATSRDRTGSNEKLFFGSGTQLSVL.

The J gene is TRBJ2-7, the V gene TRBV30; D is perhaps TRBD1 (6 bases). From germline, CDR1 is GTSNPN and CDR2 SVGIG (reference sequence). Trimming cost V 1 base and J 2 bases, with 12 bases left between them. The CDR3 consists of 14 residues. CDR3 in amino acids: CAWSAGTLPYEQYF. The DNA for the CDR3 is TGTGCCTGGAGTGCCGGGACACTACCCTACGAGCAGTACTTC.

The chain recombines TRBV5-1 with TRBJ1-1, with a possible D match to TRBD1 (6 bases). V was cut by 4 bases and J by 1 base, with 11 bases left in between. Per germline, CDR1 SGHRS and CDR2 YFSETQ. CDR3 length: 14 amino acids. CDR3 bases: TGCGCCAGCAGCGCCCGACAGGCGAACACTGAAGCTTTCTTT. Translating gives CASSARQANTEAFF. Together with reference TRBV5-1 and TRBJ1-1, the CDR3 gives the full variable domain: KAGVTQTPRYLIKTRGQQVTLSCSPISGHRSVSWYQQTPGQGLQFLFEYFSETQRNKGNFPGRFSGRQFSNSRSEMNVSTLELGDSALYLCASSARQANTEAFFGQGTRLTVV.

The CDR3 loop reads CASSQKRQVETQYF. CDR3 DNA sequence: TGTGCCAGCAGCCAAAAACGTCAGGTAGAGACCCAGTACTTC. V is TRBV3-1 (or the pseudogene TRBV3-2) and J is TRBJ2-5, with no clear D. The CDR3 contains 14 residues. Per the germline V gene, CDR1 is LGHDT and CDR2 is YNNKEL (reference sequence). V was cut by 2 bases and J by 4 bases, with 11 bases left in between.